This is a list of T cell receptor beta chains from one sample in a study of shared clonotypes between healthy human individuals. Profiled with immunoSEQ multiplex PCR; TCRdb holds only in-frame clones, not every one. The profile covers millions of clones, with roughly 95% appearing a single time and around 0.13% taken by the ten largest. Sequenced input: naive CD4+ T cells sorted from blood. The source of these receptors is a man younger than 30 in good health. Both conserved end residues are part of each CDR3. The D gene is left open where the match is weak. The size entry is marked missing in some rows and otherwise reads once, few, many or a size class.

V	J	size	D	DNA	CDR3
TRBV7-9	TRBJ1-5	-	-	TGTGCCAGCAGCTTAGGAAAGGGTGGGGGAAGTCAGCCCCAGCATTTT	CASSLGKGGGSQPQHF
TRBV11-1	TRBJ2-5	-	TRBD2	TGTGCCAGCAGCTTGGGAGGTAGTAGCGGGGGACCCCAAGAGACCCAGTACTTC	CASSLGGSSGGPQETQYF
TRBV7-8	TRBJ1-3	-	-	TGTGCCAGCAGCTCCGCTCTAAGCTCTGGAAACACCATATATTTT	CASSSALSSGNTIYF
TRBV5-6	TRBJ2-3	-	-	TGTGCCAGCAGCTCTACTAGTCGGGGCACAGATACGCAGTATTTT	CASSSTSRGTDTQYF
TRBV5-6	TRBJ2-6	once	-	TGTGCCAGCAGCTGGGGAACAGGGCCCTCTGGGGCCAACGTCCTGACTTTC	CASSWGTGPSGANVLTF
TRBV27	TRBJ2-7	-	-	TGTGCCAGCAGTTTCCAGGGTTTATACGAGCAGTACTTC	CASSFQGLYEQYF
TRBV4-1	TRBJ2-3	-	TRBD1	TGCGCCAGCAGCCAAGATAACAGGGGGAGAGATACGCAGTATTTT	CASSQDNRGRDTQYF
TRBV5-1	TRBJ2-2	-	-	TGCGCCAGCAGCCCACCCCGGACAGCTTTGATGACCGGGGAGCTGTTTTTT	CASSPPRTALMTGELFF
TRBV9	TRBJ1-1	once	-	TGTGCCAGCAGGCAACTACTCCTCTCTGACGAGGGTAAGTCCAACACTGAAGCTTTCTTT	CASRQLLLSDEGKSNTEAFF
TRBV6-5	TRBJ2-1	once	-	TGTGCCAGCACCAACCAGGGCTGGGAGCAGTTCTTC	CASTNQGWEQFF
TRBV18	TRBJ1-5	once	TRBD1	TGTGCCAGCTCACTAGGGACAGGCCCTCAGCCCCAGCATTTT	CASSLGTGPQPQHF
TRBV18	TRBJ1-5	-	TRBD1	TGTGCCAGCTCACCGGAAAGGGACAGGACGGGACAGCCCCAGCATTTT	CASSPERDRTGQPQHF
TRBV29-1	TRBJ2-5	-	-	TGCAGCGCCCAAACGGGGTTACGAGAGACCCAGTACTTC	CSAQTGLRETQYF
TRBV27	TRBJ1-2	-	-	TGTGCCAGTGGACGAGGGGAGGGCTACACCTTC	CASGRGEGYTF
TRBV6-6	TRBJ2-7	-	TRBD2	TGTGCCAGCAGTTACCCATTGGGGCGGGAGGGAGACGAGCAGTACTTC	CASSYPLGREGDEQYF
TRBV7-3	TRBJ2-7	-	-	TGTGCCAGCAGCTTAAGGGCGGGGGCCTCCTACGAGCAGTACTTC	CASSLRAGASYEQYF
TRBV5-1	TRBJ2-3	-	-	TGCGCCAGCAGCTTGGAGAACACAGATACGCAGTATTTT	CASSLENTDTQYF
TRBV7-8	TRBJ2-7	few	-	TGTGCCAGCAGCTTAGAGTACGAGCAGTACTTC	CASSLEYEQYF
TRBV2	TRBJ2-1	-	-	TGTGCCAGCGGCCCTTTTTTGGATGAGCAGTTCTTC	CASGPFLDEQFF
TRBV29-1	TRBJ1-5	-	-	TGCAGCGTTACCGCCGGGCAGAGCAATCAGCCCCAGCATTTT	CSVTAGQSNQPQHF
TRBV7-2	TRBJ2-3	-	-	TGTGCCAGCAGCCCAGGGAGCACAGATACGCAGTATTTT	CASSPGSTDTQYF
TRBV30	TRBJ1-2	-	-	TGTGCCTGGAGTGTACTGGGGACATCATCCCGCTTGCAGGGTGGCTACACCTTC	CAWSVLGTSSRLQGGYTF
TRBV4-2	TRBJ1-6	few	-	TGTGCCAGCAGCGACGGGGGTTGGAATTCACCCCTCCACTTT	CASSDGGWNSPLHF
TRBV5-1	TRBJ1-3	-	-	TGCGCCAGCAGCTCAGATTCGCGGGGAAACACCATATATTTT	CASSSDSRGNTIYF
TRBV2	TRBJ1-5	-	-	TGTGCCAGCAGTGGACAGCGGTATAGCAATCAGCCCCAGCATTTT	CASSGQRYSNQPQHF
TRBV28	TRBJ1-2	-	-	TGTGCCAGCAGTTTTCGACCACCCCGGGGTAACTATGGCTACACCTTC	CASSFRPPRGNYGYTF
TRBV7-9	TRBJ2-1	-	-	TGTGCCAGCAGCTTAGAGGTGGCAGTTACTTCTGAGCAGTTCTTC	CASSLEVAVTSEQFF
TRBV18	TRBJ2-7	-	-	TGTGCCAGCTCACCAACCTCGGACGGCTCCTACGAGCAGTACTTC	CASSPTSDGSYEQYF
TRBV2	TRBJ1-6	once	TRBD1	TGTGCCAGCATAAGGGAGCAGGGGGCTAATTCACCCCTCCACTTT	CASIREQGANSPLHF
TRBV30	TRBJ1-1	-	-	TGTGCCTGGAGTGGGAGGATTCGTGGTGAAGCTTTCTTT	CAWSGRIRGEAFF
TRBV19	TRBJ1-5	-	TRBD1	TGTGCCAGTAGTAGACAGGGATACGGCAATCAGCCCCAGCATTTT	CASSRQGYGNQPQHF
TRBV11-3	TRBJ2-5	-	TRBD1	TGTGCCAGCAGCTTAGGAGGGGACAGGGGCCGGAGGGAGACCCAGTACTTC	CASSLGGDRGRRETQYF
TRBV15	TRBJ1-5	-	TRBD1	TGTGCCACCAGCAGTGACAGGGTACTTCAGCCCCAGCATTTT	CATSSDRVLQPQHF
TRBV7-2	TRBJ2-7	-	-	TGTGCCAGCAGCTTAGAAGCGGCCTACGAGCAGTACTTC	CASSLEAAYEQYF
TRBV5-1	TRBJ2-3	-	TRBD2	TGCGCCAGCAGCTCTGGACTAGCGGGGAGCACAGATACGCAGTATTTT	CASSSGLAGSTDTQYF
TRBV30	TRBJ1-1	-	-	TGTGCCTGGGGAAAAGACACTGAAGCTTTCTTT	CAWGKDTEAFF
TRBV11-2	TRBJ1-3	-	-	TGTGCCAGCAGCGCCATGGAGTCAAGAAACACCATATATTTT	CASSAMESRNTIYF
TRBV7-2	TRBJ2-1	-	-	TGTGCCAGCAGCTTAGCGGGCTACAACTCCTACAATGAGCAGTTCTTC	CASSLAGYNSYNEQFF
TRBV9	TRBJ1-6	-	-	TGTGCCAGCAGCCCCCCAGGGTCGAATTCACCCCTCCACTTT	CASSPPGSNSPLHF
TRBV30	TRBJ1-3	-	TRBD1	TGTGCCTGGGGGGACAGCACCTTCTCTGGAAACACCATATATTTT	CAWGDSTFSGNTIYF
TRBV5-1	TRBJ2-7	-	TRBD1	TGCGCCAGCAACCTTGGACAGGGCTCCTACGAGCAGTACTTC	CASNLGQGSYEQYF
TRBV28	TRBJ1-1	-	-	TGTGCCAGCAGCTTTAGGGCCACTCCAATGAACACTGAAGCTTTCTTT	CASSFRATPMNTEAFF
TRBV7-2	TRBJ1-1	-	TRBD1	TGTGCCAGCAGCTCCTGGGACAGGGGGAACACTGAAGCTTTCTTT	CASSSWDRGNTEAFF
TRBV9	TRBJ2-7	-	TRBD2	TGTGCCAGCAGCCAGGGGACTAGCGGGGCCTACGAGCAGTACTTC	CASSQGTSGAYEQYF
TRBV19	TRBJ1-6	-	-	TGTGCCAGTAGTAGCAGGGAAAGCTATTCACCCCTCCACTTT	CASSSRESYSPLHF